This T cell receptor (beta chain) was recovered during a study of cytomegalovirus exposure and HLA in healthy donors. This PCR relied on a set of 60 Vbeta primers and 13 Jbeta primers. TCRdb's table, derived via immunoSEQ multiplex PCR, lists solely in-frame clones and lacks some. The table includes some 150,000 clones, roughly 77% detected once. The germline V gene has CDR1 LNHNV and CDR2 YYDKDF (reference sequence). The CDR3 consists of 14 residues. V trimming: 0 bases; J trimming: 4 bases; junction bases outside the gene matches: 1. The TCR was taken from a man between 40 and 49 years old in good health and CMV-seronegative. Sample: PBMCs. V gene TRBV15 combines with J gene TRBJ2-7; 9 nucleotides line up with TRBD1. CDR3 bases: TGTGCCACCAGCAGAGAACAGGGGGCTTACGAGCAGTACTTC. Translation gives CATSREQGAYEQYF.